Below, 2 T cell receptor beta chains from the same sample are listed, as sequenced in a study of Graves' ophthalmopathy and Graves' hyperthyroidism. The study amplified TCR beta CDR3 regions using RNA transcripts. The authors performed first-round RT-PCR with HTBI primers and then a second-round multiplex PCR. One entry per CDR3 protein results from TCRdb running MiXCR on the multiplex PCR reads. The profile shows about 380,000 distinct CDR3 sequences, 15% of them singletons. Input material: peripheral blood. These receptors originate from a woman younger than 35 with stable Graves' hyperthyroidism.

In this sample, this clonotype turned up many times. The CDR3 protein is CSVEGGEQNYGYTF. CDR3 nucleotide sequence: TGCAGCGTTGAAGGGGGAGAGCAAAACTATGGCTACACCTTC. The chain combines TRBV29-1 with TRBJ1-2; no clear D gene. V was clipped by 1 base and J by 2 bases, with 11 bases between them. The CDR3 extends over 14 amino acids. Germline CDR1 is SQVTM and CDR2 is ANQGSEA.

This clonotype has ten or more counts. The chain is built from TRBV20-1 and TRBJ2-7; D is uncertain. The CDR3 extends over 11 amino acids. The V gene's germline CDR1 is DFQATT and CDR2 SNEGSKA (reference sequence). V dropped 3 bases and J dropped 7 bases, with 10 bases sitting between them. The CDR3 bases are TGCAGTGCTAGCCCCGGTGGAGAGCAGTACTTC. Translating it yields CSASPGGEQYF.